This T cell receptor (beta chain) was recovered during a study of shared clonotypes between healthy human individuals. Study results and limitations: Unshared clonotypes carried lower generation probabilities than those common to all four donors.

Trimming took 5 bases from V and 2 from J, leaving 1 base between them. This CDR3 spans 11 amino acids. In germline, CDR1 is PRHDT, CDR2 FYEKMQ (reference sequence). Measured with immunoSEQ multiplex PCR; TCRdb has only the in-frame clones, and not every one. The sample lists about 2.4 million clones, 93% occurring once. As for this clone: Its antigen is currently unknown.

The receptor's source is a man between 18 and 29 years old in good health. Some clones in this sample may be carry-over from other donors' samples. The chain couples TRBV13 to TRBJ2-1; D is unresolved. The specimen sequenced was naive CD4+ T cells from PBMCs. As to subset: CD45RA+ positively selected. The CDR3 coding sequence is TGTGCCAGCAGCACCTACAATGAGCAGTTCTTC. It codes for CASSTYNEQFF.